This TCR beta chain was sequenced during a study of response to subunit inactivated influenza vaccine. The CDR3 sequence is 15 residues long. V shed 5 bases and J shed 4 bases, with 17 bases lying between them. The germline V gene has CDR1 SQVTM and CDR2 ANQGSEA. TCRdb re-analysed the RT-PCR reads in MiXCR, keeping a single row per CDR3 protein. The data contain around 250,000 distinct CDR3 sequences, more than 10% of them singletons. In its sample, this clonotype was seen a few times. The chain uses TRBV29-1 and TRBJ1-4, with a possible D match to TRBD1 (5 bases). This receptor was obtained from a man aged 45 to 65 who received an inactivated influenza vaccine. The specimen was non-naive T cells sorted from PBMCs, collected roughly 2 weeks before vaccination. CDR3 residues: CSVIAQGNFNEKLFF. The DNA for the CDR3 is TGCAGCGTTATTGCCCAGGGAAACTTTAATGAAAAACTGTTTTTT.